This T cell receptor beta chain was retrieved from a study of cytomegalovirus exposure and HLA in healthy donors (dated by TCRdb to about 2017). Broadly, across the study: According to a later analysis, one platform produced both the 110 or so validation repertoires and the approximately 660 repertoires of the first cohort. Along with the roughly 710-subject first cohort, a separate validation cohort of approximately 110 different subjects was used. High-throughput TCR immunosequencing, statistical association of individual TCRs with disease status, and machine learning were combined to predict cytomegalovirus infection status. The aim of the study was to test whether cataloging public T cell receptors could identify signatures of past pathogen exposure. The study at large found these results: The classifier was reported to diagnose cytomegalovirus status with high specificity and sensitivity in both the original and validation cohorts. According to the authors, the approach could potentially be generalized to other disease states and immunological phenotypes. In vitro tests confirmed that a few of the cytomegalovirus-associated TCR beta chains recognize cytomegalovirus antigens. Most TCR sequences were seen in very few donors, while some public TCRs were found in many individuals. The validation cohort had no HLA typing available for a later analysis, so co-occurrence within that cohort was assessed over all 110 or so repertoires. A later analysis found that TCRs clustered in the first cohort also tended to co-occur in the 120 validation repertoires, with approximately 93% of cluster scores above 0. The study gave a list of some 150 TCR beta chains associated with cytomegalovirus.

Note on this clone: Its antigen is still unknown. No base-level quality is on record; no much larger clone is a single base apart.

CDR1 and CDR2, per the germline V gene, are KGHSH and LQKENI. V is cut by 3 bases and J by 3 bases, and the space between the germline ends is 12 bases. The CDR3 holds 14 amino acids from the cysteine to the phenylalanine. Only CDR3 DNA is held: 42 bases, read in frame from base 1. Library method: the immunoSEQ multiplex PCR assay. As for how the authors treated the data: A statistical classification framework was developed to diagnose cytomegalovirus status using the catalog of TCR beta chain sequences. Sourced from immuneACCESS, this table was stored by TCRdb with only in-frame sequences that have V and J called. A share of the clones is absent; for the studies checked, an unresolved V gene accounts for under half, and the remainder has no known explanation. V and J calls and clone size are those listed in that table; D and trimming were worked out from the DNA. Recorded for this sample are 250,000 to 350,000 clones; nearly 90% of them occurred a single time. The ten largest clones represent approximately 0.96% of the sample.

Separate from the approximately 670-subject first cohort, the validation cohort of around 130 subjects was the group to which the donors belonged. Rearrangement joined TRBV18 to TRBJ2-7; possibly the D gene is TRBD1, per 6 matching bases. The origin of this receptor is a man aged 30-40 years in good health and CMV-seronegative. The sequencing input was PBMCs. In nucleotides, the sequence is TGTGCCAGCTCACCCAGGGGACCGATCTACGAGCAGTACTTC. The resulting protein is CASSPRGPIYEQYF.